This entry concerns a single TCR beta chain. This record comes from a study of chronic HIV infection and antiretroviral therapy. This CDR3 is built from 15 residues. With V trimmed by 5 bases and J by 8 bases, 9 bases remained unmatched. CDR1 is SQVTM, CDR2 ANQGSEA, per germline. MiXCR was run by TCRdb on the 5' RACE reads, yielding one entry per CDR3 protein. This repertoire shows over 40,000 distinct CDR3 sequences, about 18% found once; its top ten account for approximately 2.5%. Source material: peripheral blood. The sequence derives from an adult who had HIV and had not received antiretroviral therapy, or was an uninfected healthy control (not recorded which). This rearrangement joins TRBV29-1 to TRBJ2-3; TRBD2 matches 14 bases. The CDR3 DNA reads TGCAGCGTTTCTCACTCCGGGACTAGCGGGAGTACGCAGTATTTT. It yields the protein CSVSHSGTSGSTQYF.